These T cell receptor beta chains were read from a single sample in a study of T cell repertoires in cytomegalovirus infection. TCRdb re-derived calls from the reads in MiXCR, one entry per CDR3 protein. Among around 240,000 distinct CDR3 sequences, roughly 22% were seen once, and the ten largest hold 15% to 20%. Sequenced: CD8+ T cells from PBMCs. Every receptor here comes from a human donor in good health (CMV status not recorded). Some clones in this sample may be carry-over from other donors' samples. Each CDR3 is given with its conserved first and last residue. A D gene is named only where the DNA matches it firmly. Clone size is given for some rows only: seen once, a few or many times, or a class if the clone is expanded.

TRBV7-9,TRBJ1-2,TRBD1,many,CASSATGGEDYGYTF,TGTGCCAGCAGCGCCACAGGGGGCGAGGACTATGGCTACACCTTC
TRBV7-2,TRBJ2-1,TRBD2,many,CASSFSGGSYNEQFF,TGTGCCAGCAGCTTTAGCGGGGGGTCCTACAATGAGCAGTTCTTC
TRBV7-9,TRBJ1-4,.,.,CASSGGRGYEKLFF,TGTGCCAGCAGCGGCGGGAGGGGCTATGAAAAACTGTTTTTT
TRBV28,TRBJ2-1,TRBD1,many,CASSSFRDRGYNEQFF,TGTGCCAGCAGCTCTTTCCGGGACAGGGGCTACAATGAGCAGTTCTTC
TRBV7-9,TRBJ2-2,.,few,CASSLVTGGSNTGELFF,TGTGCCAGCAGCTTAGTAACCGGGGGTTCGAACACCGGGGAGCTGTTTTTT
TRBV20-1,TRBJ2-7,TRBD1,few,CSARSGTGAPEQYF,TGCAGTGCTAGGTCCGGGACAGGGGCCCCCGAGCAGTACTTC
TRBV5-6,TRBJ2-5,.,.,CASSLGGGVGETQYF,TGTGCCAGCAGCTTGGGCGGTGGTGTGGGAGAGACCCAGTACTTC
TRBV29-1,TRBJ1-2,TRBD1,once,CSVEDDEDRGLGYTF,TGCAGCGTTGAAGATGATGAGGACAGGGGGCTTGGCTACACCTTC
TRBV24-1,TRBJ2-5,.,.,CATSDQFWETQYF,TGTGCCACCAGTGACCAGTTCTGGGAGACCCAGTACTTC
TRBV7-2,TRBJ2-1,TRBD2,many,CASSLGTSGVYNEQFF,TGTGCCAGCAGCCTCGGGACTAGCGGGGTGTACAATGAGCAGTTCTTC
TRBV13,TRBJ2-2,TRBD1,.,CASSFSDRALAGELFF,TGTGCCAGCAGTTTCTCGGACAGGGCATTGGCCGGGGAGCTGTTTTTT
TRBV7-9,TRBJ2-1,.,.,CASSLFEGDEQFF,TGTGCCAGCAGCTTATTTGAGGGGGATGAGCAGTTCTTC
TRBV19,TRBJ1-5,.,few,CASSIWLIQDSNQPQHF,TGTGCCAGTAGTATATGGCTTATACAGGATAGCAATCAGCCCCAGCATTTT
TRBV19,TRBJ1-1,TRBD1,few,CATRQGRLTEAFF,TGTGCCACCCGACAGGGGAGACTCACTGAAGCTTTCTTT
TRBV6-1,TRBJ2-1,.,few,CASSDQEAYNEQFF,TGTGCCAGCAGTGATCAGGAGGCTTACAATGAGCAGTTCTTC
TRBV10-3,TRBJ1-5,.,.,CAISVTRGNQPQHF,TGTGCCATCAGTGTGACTAGGGGTAATCAGCCCCAGCATTTT
TRBV7-8,TRBJ2-7,.,many,CASSLEFSPRDEQYF,TGTGCCAGCAGCTTAGAGTTTAGCCCGAGAGACGAGCAGTACTTC
TRBV12-3/TRBV12-4,TRBJ2-2,.,few,CASTSSPGELFF,TGTGCCAGCACCTCGAGTCCCGGGGAGCTGTTTTTT
TRBV12-3/TRBV12-4,TRBJ1-2,.,.,CASSFWALPNYGYTF,TGTGCCAGCAGTTTTTGGGCCTTACCGAATTATGGCTACACCTTC
TRBV28,TRBJ2-1,TRBD2,.,CASSFLSGGYNEQFF,TGTGCCAGCAGTTTCCTCTCCGGGGGGTACAATGAGCAGTTCTTC
TRBV6-5,TRBJ2-2,.,.,CASSYALGTGELFF,TGTGCCAGCAGTTACGCGCTCGGCACCGGGGAGCTGTTTTTT
TRBV7-9,TRBJ2-7,TRBD1,many,CASSLTGDPYEQYF,TGTGCCAGCAGCTTAACAGGGGACCCCTACGAGCAGTACTTC
TRBV12-3/TRBV12-4,TRBJ2-1,.,few,CASSPDLREQFF,TGTGCCAGCAGTCCGGACCTACGTGAGCAGTTCTTC
TRBV10-1,TRBJ1-3,.,.,CASSGPSTQTSGNTIYF,TGCGCCAGCAGTGGACCTTCCACACAGACGTCGGGAAACACCATATATTTT
TRBV2,TRBJ1-2,.,.,CASSETHRDGYTF,TGTGCCAGCAGTGAGACGCATCGTGATGGCTACACCTTC
TRBV11-2,TRBJ2-7,.,.,CASLGVGSYEQYF,TGTGCCAGCCTTGGGGTGGGCTCCTACGAGCAGTACTTC
TRBV12-3/TRBV12-4,TRBJ2-1,.,many,CASRVGQSTYNEQFF,TGTGCCAGCAGAGTTGGACAATCCACTTACAATGAGCAGTTCTTC
TRBV2,TRBJ2-7,.,once,CASRAGTASSYEQYF,TGTGCCAGCAGGGCGGGGACAGCGAGCTCCTACGAGCAGTACTTC